This TCR beta chain was sequenced during a study of blood T cell repertoires in COVID-19. About the research overall: There were acute and convalescent COVID-19 samples, and they came from the United States, Italy and Spain.

Authors' analysis steps: From reference gene primer amplification, estimates of nucleated cell counts were derived. Measured with immunoSEQ multiplex PCR; TCRdb has only the in-frame clones, and not every one. The V and J calls and clone size are taken from that table; D and trimming were inferred from the DNA. The table has fewer than 110,000 clones, approximately 84% seen once. The clonotype originates from a human donor in a cohort sampled during active COVID-19. What was sequenced was peripheral blood.

The CDR3: CASSLTAPGELFF. The DNA of the CDR3 is TGTGCCAGCAGCTTGACAGCCCCCGGGGAGCTGTTTTTT. The chain employs TRBV5-6 and TRBJ2-2; D call uncertain. The V end lost 1 base, the J end lost 6 bases, and 7 bases lay between the germline ends. Germline V gene sequence: CDR1 SGHDT, CDR2 YYEEEE. The CDR3 totals 13 residues.